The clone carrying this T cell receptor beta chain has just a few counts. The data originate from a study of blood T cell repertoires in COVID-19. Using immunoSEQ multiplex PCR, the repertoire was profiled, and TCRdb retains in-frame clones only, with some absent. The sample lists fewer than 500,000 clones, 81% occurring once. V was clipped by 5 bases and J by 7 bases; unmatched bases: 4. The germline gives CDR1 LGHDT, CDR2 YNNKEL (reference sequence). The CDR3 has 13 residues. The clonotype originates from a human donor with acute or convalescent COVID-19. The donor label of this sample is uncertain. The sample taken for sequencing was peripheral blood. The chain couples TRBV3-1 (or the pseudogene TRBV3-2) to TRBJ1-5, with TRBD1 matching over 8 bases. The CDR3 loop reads CASSWDRSQPQHF. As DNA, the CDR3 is TGTGCCAGCAGCTGGGACAGGTCGCAGCCCCAGCATTTT.